The clone carrying this T cell receptor (beta chain) has only a few counts. What it recognizes is unknown. This record comes from a study of identical twins. TCRdb itself ran the 5' RACE reads through MiXCR, one entry per CDR3 protein. The data contain approximately 890,000 distinct CDR3 sequences, around an eighth of them singletons. Notes on the study in general: Analyses based on zero insertions could be partly confounded by invariant MAIT and iNKT cells.

Healthy Caucasians alone served as donors. The V end was cut by 7 bases, the J end by 3 bases, with 11 bases between. There are 13 residues in the CDR3. The germline V gene has CDR1 ENHRY and CDR2 SYGVKD. These records were also assigned to another study, of yellow fever vaccine responses in identical twins.

J is TRBJ2-3 and V is TRBV10-3, with TRBD2 as a possible D gene (6 bases). The sequence came from a woman younger than 35 in good health. Sequencing was done on a sample of PBMCs. CDR3: CAITNGTTDTQYF. The DNA for the CDR3 is TGTGCCATCACTAACGGGACTACAGATACGCAGTATTTT.